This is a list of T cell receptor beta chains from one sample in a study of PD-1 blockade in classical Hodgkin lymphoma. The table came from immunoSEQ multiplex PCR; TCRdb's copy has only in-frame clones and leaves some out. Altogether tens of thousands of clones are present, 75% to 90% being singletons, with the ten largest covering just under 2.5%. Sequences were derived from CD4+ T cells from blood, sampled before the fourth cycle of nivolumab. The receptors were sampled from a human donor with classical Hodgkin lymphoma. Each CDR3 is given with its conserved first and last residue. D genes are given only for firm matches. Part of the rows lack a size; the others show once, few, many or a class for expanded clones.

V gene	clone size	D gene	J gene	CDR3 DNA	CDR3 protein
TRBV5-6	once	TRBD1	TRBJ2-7	TGTGCCAGCAGCTGGGGGGACAGGGGACCCCAATACGAGCAGTACTTC	CASSWGDRGPQYEQYF
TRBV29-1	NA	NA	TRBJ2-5	TGCAGCGTTGAAAAGGGACGGGACGGGACCCAGTACTTC	CSVEKGRDGTQYF
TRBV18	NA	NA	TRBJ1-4	TGTGCCAGCTCACCAGGGGCCATGGCAACTAATGAAAAACTGTTTTTT	CASSPGAMATNEKLFF
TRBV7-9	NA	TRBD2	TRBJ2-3	TGTGCCAGCAGCAAGAGCGGGGGTAGCACAGATACGCAGTATTTT	CASSKSGGSTDTQYF
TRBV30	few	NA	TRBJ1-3	TGTGCCTGGAGCCCTCCTGGAAACACCATATATTTT	CAWSPPGNTIYF
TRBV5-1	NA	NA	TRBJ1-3	TGCGCCAGCAGCTTGGGGGGTCTCTCTGGAAACACCATATATTTT	CASSLGGLSGNTIYF
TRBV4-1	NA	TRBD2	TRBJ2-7	TGCGCCAGCAGCCATCACCCTGGGACTAGATCCACCTACGAGCAGTACTTC	CASSHHPGTRSTYEQYF
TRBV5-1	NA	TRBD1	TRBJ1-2	TGCGCCAGCAGCTTGGGTAGGGGGCAAGGTGATGGCTACACCTTC	CASSLGRGQGDGYTF
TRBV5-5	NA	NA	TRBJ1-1	TGTGCCAGCAGCTTCCAGGGAACTGAAGCTTTCTTT	CASSFQGTEAFF
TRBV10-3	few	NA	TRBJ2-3	TGTGCCATCAGTGATACCACAGATACGCAGTATTTT	CAISDTTDTQYF
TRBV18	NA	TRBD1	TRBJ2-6	TGTGCCAGCTCAGGGACAGGGGGCGCTGGGGCCAACGTCCTGACTTTC	CASSGTGGAGANVLTF
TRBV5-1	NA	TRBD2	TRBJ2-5	TGCGCCAGCAGCATTGGGACTAGCGAAGAGACCCAGTACTTC	CASSIGTSEETQYF
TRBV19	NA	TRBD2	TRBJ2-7	TGTGCCAGTAGGTCTTCTCGGGAGGGCGTTACCTACGAGCAGTACTTC	CASRSSREGVTYEQYF
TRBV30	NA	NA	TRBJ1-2	TGTGCCTGGAGTGTACTCTTTGGCTACACCTTC	CAWSVLFGYTF
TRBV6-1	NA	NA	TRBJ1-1	TGTGCCAGCAGTGAAGGGCAGCTAAACACTGAAGCTTTCTTT	CASSEGQLNTEAFF
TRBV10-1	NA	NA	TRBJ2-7	TGCGCCAGCAGTGATCCCCGGACGGGGGTGCGGGAGCAGTACTTC	CASSDPRTGVREQYF
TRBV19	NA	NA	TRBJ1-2	TGTGCCAGTAGTATTCGTCCGAAGTACGGCTACACCTTC	CASSIRPKYGYTF
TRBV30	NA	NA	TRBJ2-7	TGTGCCTGGAATAACCTCTACGAGCAGTACTTC	CAWNNLYEQYF
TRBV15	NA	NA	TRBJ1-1	TGTGCCACCAGCAGAGATCGCGGCAGGGTGAACACTGAAGCTTTCTTT	CATSRDRGRVNTEAFF
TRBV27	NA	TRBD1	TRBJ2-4	TGTGCCAGCAGTTCCCCCAACAGGGGGCACATTCAGTACTTC	CASSSPNRGHIQYF
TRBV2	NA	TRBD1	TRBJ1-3	TGTGCCAGCAACAGTCCCGGGACAGGGGGGCCAGGTGGAAACACCATATATTTT	CASNSPGTGGPGGNTIYF
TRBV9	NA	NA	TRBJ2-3	TGTGCCAGCAGCCCCTATCTCGGACGCTCCATCGCAGATACGCAGTATTTT	CASSPYLGRSIADTQYF
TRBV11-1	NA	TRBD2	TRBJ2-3	TGTGCCAGCAAGAAGGCGGGAGTTACAGATACGCAGTATTTT	CASKKAGVTDTQYF
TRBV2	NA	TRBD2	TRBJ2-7	TGTGCCAGCACCATGGGACTAGCGGGAGAAGGAGCGCAGTACTTC	CASTMGLAGEGAQYF
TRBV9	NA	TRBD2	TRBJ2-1	TGTGCCAGCACCCGTGATGGCGGGAGATACAATGAGCAGTTCTTC	CASTRDGGRYNEQFF
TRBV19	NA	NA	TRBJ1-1	TGTGCCAGTAGTATGGAGGGGAACACTGAAGCTTTCTTT	CASSMEGNTEAFF
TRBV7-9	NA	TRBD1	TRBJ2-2	TGTGCCAGCGGACAGGGGGGGATCGGGGAGCTGTTTTTT	CASGQGGIGELFF
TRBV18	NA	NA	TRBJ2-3	TGTGCCAGCTCACCCTCAAGGGGAGCCACAAAGGTGGCAGATACGCAGTATTTT	CASSPSRGATKVADTQYF
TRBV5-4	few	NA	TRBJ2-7	TGTGCCAGCAGCATGAACTACGAGCAGTACTTC	CASSMNYEQYF
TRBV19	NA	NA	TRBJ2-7	TGTGCCAGTAGTCCCCGCCAGGGGGGCTACGAGCAGTACTTC	CASSPRQGGYEQYF
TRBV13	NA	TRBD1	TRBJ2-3	TGTGCCAGCAGCTTTCAGGGGGCGGGATGGGCGCAGTATTTT	CASSFQGAGWAQYF
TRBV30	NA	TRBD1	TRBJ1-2	TGTGCCTGGAGTGGCCGAATGGGGACAGGGTCGGTGGATGGCTACACCTTC	CAWSGRMGTGSVDGYTF
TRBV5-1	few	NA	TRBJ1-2	TGCGCCAGCAGCTTAGGGACTTTCTATGGCTACACCTTC	CASSLGTFYGYTF
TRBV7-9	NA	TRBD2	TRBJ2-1	TGTGCCAGCAGCCGGGGACTAGCGGGAGGGCGGTGGAATGAGCAGTTCTTC	CASSRGLAGGRWNEQFF
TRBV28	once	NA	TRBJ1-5	TGTGCCAGCAGTCTGGACCGCATTGGTAATCAGCCCCAGCATTTT	CASSLDRIGNQPQHF
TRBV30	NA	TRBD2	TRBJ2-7	TGTGCCTGGAAGCTTTGGACTAGCGGGGGCGAGCAGTACTTC	CAWKLWTSGGEQYF
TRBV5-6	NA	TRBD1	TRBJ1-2	TGTGCCAGCAGGGGGACAGCTTATAACTATGGCTACACCTTC	CASRGTAYNYGYTF
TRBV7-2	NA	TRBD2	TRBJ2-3	TGTGCCAGCAGCTTAGGGGCGGGAGGAACAGATACGCAGTATTTT	CASSLGAGGTDTQYF
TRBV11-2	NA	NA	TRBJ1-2	TGTGCCAGCAGCTTAGGGGGCAGCAACTATGGCTACACCTTC	CASSLGGSNYGYTF
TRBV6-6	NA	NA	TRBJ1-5	TGTGCCAGCAGTTACTCCGGGACGGCATCTCAGCCCCAGCATTTT	CASSYSGTASQPQHF
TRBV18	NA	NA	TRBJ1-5	TGTGCCAGCTCACGGGCGGGTAATCAGCCCCAGCATTTT	CASSRAGNQPQHF
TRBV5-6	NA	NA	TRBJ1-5	TGTGCCAGCAGCTTGGCGCCAGCTAGCAATCAGCCCCAGCATTTT	CASSLAPASNQPQHF
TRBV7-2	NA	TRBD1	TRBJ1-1	TGTGCCAGCACGTTACAGGGGGCTCGAGCTTTCTTT	CASTLQGARAFF
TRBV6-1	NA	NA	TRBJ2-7	TGTGCCAGCAGTGAAACCAGGGAGAGGGAGCAGTACTTC	CASSETREREQYF
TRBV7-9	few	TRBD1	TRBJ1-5	TGTGCCAGCGCAGAGGACAGGTTAAGCAATCAGCCCCAGCATTTT	CASAEDRLSNQPQHF
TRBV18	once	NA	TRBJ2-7	TGTGCCAGCTCAACGAACCGGGACTCGCTTTACGAGCAGTACTTC	CASSTNRDSLYEQYF
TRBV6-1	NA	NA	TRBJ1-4	TGTGCCAGCAGTCGGGCTTGTAATGAAAAACTGTTTTTT	CASSRACNEKLFF
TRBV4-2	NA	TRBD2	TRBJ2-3	TGTGCCAGCAGCACCGACCAGGGACTAGAAAGGGCGCAGTATTTT	CASSTDQGLERAQYF
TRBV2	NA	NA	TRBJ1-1	TGTGCCAGCAGCACCAAGGATGACACTGAAGCTTTCTTT	CASSTKDDTEAFF
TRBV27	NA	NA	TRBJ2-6	TGTGCCAGCAGTTACTCCACGGGGGCCAACGTCCTGACTTTC	CASSYSTGANVLTF
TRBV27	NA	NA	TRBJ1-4	TGTGCCAGCAGTAGCCCGAGGGAAAAACTGTTTTTT	CASSSPREKLFF
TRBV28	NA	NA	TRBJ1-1	TGTGCCAGCAGTTTATGGGGTAGCAGGACGAACACTGAAGCTTTCTTT	CASSLWGSRTNTEAFF
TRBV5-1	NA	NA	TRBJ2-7	TGCGCCAGCAGCAGAGATCAGCCCAACTACGAGCAGTACTTC	CASSRDQPNYEQYF
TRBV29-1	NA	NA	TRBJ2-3	TGCAGCGTTGAAAGGCGACGCACAGATACGCAGTATTTT	CSVERRRTDTQYF
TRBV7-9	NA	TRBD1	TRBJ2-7	TGTGCCAGCACCTTAACAGGGGTCTTCTACGAGCAGTACTTC	CASTLTGVFYEQYF
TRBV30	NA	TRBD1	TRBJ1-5	TGTGCCTGGAATCCCGGGACAGGGAACAATCAGCCCCAGCATTTT	CAWNPGTGNNQPQHF
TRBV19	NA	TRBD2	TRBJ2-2	TGTGCCAGTAGTGGGGTAACTAGCGGGAGCACCGGGGAGCTGTTTTTT	CASSGVTSGSTGELFF
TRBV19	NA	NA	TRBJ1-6	TGTGCCAGTATGGACAGATTCTCCTATAATTCACCCCTCCACTTT	CASMDRFSYNSPLHF
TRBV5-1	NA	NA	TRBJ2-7	TGCGCCAGCAGCTCGAGCAACACAGGGAGCGAGCAGTACTTC	CASSSSNTGSEQYF